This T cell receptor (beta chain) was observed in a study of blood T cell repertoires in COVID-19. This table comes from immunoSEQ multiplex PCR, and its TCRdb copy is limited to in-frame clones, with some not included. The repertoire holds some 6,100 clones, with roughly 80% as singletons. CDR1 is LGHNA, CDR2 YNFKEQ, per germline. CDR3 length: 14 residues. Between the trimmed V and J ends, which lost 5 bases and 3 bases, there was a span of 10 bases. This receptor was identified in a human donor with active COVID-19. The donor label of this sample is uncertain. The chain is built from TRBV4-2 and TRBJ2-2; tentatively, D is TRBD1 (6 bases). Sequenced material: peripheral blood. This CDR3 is CASSARQDTGELFF. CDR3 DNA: TGTGCCAGCAGCGCCCGACAGGACACCGGGGAGCTGTTTTTT.